The 7 T cell receptor beta chains below come from one sample, sequenced in a study of blood T cell repertoires in COVID-19. Clones were sequenced by immunoSEQ multiplex PCR, and TCRdb holds only the in-frame ones, with some missing. Among roughly 350,000 clones, roughly 86% were seen once, and the ten largest hold 10%. The sample comprised peripheral blood. The receptor source for this set is a young woman with COVID-19, enrolled during active disease.

The J gene is TRBJ1-5, the V gene TRBV27; 8 bases are shared with TRBD1. The germline V gene has CDR1 MNHEY and CDR2 SMNVEV (reference sequence). The CDR3 covers 15 residues. Losses at the gene ends were 5 bases for V and 4 bases for J; bases not matched to a gene: 7. The CDR3 nucleotides read TGTGCCAGCAGTCCCACCGGGACAGGTAATCAGCCCCAGCATTTT. This translates into CASSPTGTGNQPQHF.

The rearrangement uses TRBV30 and TRBJ1-2, with TRBD1 as a possible D gene (5 bases). The V gene's germline CDR1 is GTSNPN and CDR2 SVGIG (reference sequence). The CDR3 covers 13 residues. Deletions cut 3 bases from V and 4 bases from J, with 12 bases between. The CDR3 DNA follows: TGTGCCTGGAGCCCGGGGGGGAGCTATGGCTACACCTTC. Translating it yields CAWSPGGSYGYTF.

The V gene is TRBV7-6, the J gene TRBJ2-3, with D uncertain. The V and J ends lost 1 base and 1 base respectively, with 9 bases between them. The germline V gene encodes CDR1 SGHVS and CDR2 FNYEAQ. This CDR3 has 15 residues. The CDR3, as DNA: TGTGCCAGCAGCTTAGTGACGGCGGGCACAGATACGCAGTATTTT. Amino acids: CASSLVTAGTDTQYF.

V gene TRBV4-2 combines with J gene TRBJ1-1; tentative D call: TRBD1 (6 bases). The CDR3 has 13 residues. The V end lost 2 bases, the J end lost 4 bases, and 8 bases lay between the germline ends. Germline V gene sequence: CDR1 LGHNA, CDR2 YNFKEQ. The chain's CDR3 is CASSQSGATEAFF. CDR3 in DNA: TGTGCCAGCAGCCAATCAGGGGCCACTGAAGCTTTCTTT.

The chain carries TRBV5-5 and TRBJ1-2; TRBD1 aligns across 8 bases. J gave up 8 bases and V 6 bases, and 6 bases lay outside the gene matches. The CDR3 is made up of 12 amino acids. CDR1 is SGHKS, CDR2 YYEKEE, per germline (reference sequence). For the CDR3, the DNA is TGTGCCAGCACCCTGACAGGGGAAGGCTACACCTTC. Amino acids: CASTLTGEGYTF.

This chain uses TRBV5-1 with TRBJ2-1; D remains ambiguous. This CDR3 is 15 amino acids long. Trimming shortened V by 0 bases and J by 4 bases, and 11 bases separated the two germline ends. The germline gives CDR1 SGHRS, CDR2 YFSETQ. This CDR3 is CASSLVSSLYNEQFF. The CDR3, as DNA: TGCGCCAGCAGCTTGGTGTCAAGCCTATACAATGAGCAGTTCTTC.

V is TRBV9 and J is TRBJ2-5; 10 bases are shared with TRBD2. The CDR3 has 14 residues. With 4 bases clipped from V and 5 bases from J, the junction kept 5 bases outside the gene matches. Germline V gives CDR1 SGDLS, CDR2 YYNGEE. The DNA for the CDR3 is TGTGCCAGCAGCCTGGCTAGCGGGAGTGAGACCCAGTACTTC. Encoded protein: CASSLASGSETQYF.